The clone carrying this T cell receptor (beta chain) was observed many times. Its specificity is unknown. Amplification targeted TCR beta CDR3 regions from RNA transcripts. The HTBI set primed first-round TCR CDR3 RT-PCR. TCRdb redid the calling of the multiplex PCR reads with MiXCR, one entry per CDR3 protein. Altogether fewer than 700,000 distinct CDR3 sequences are present, roughly 17% being singletons, with the ten largest covering over 3.5%. This sample was included in a study of T cells in Graves' hyperthyroidism and ophthalmopathy. Across the study: Before treatment of any kind, peripheral blood was taken at initial diagnosis.

Isolation of PBMCs was performed on 8.5 to 10 ml fresh peripheral blood. Trimming took off 6 bases at V and 1 base at J, with 14 bases between the two ends. The CDR3 runs 15 residues. Germline loops: CDR1 MNHEY, CDR2 SMNVEV (reference sequence). General study points: A median about 6.2 months before onset, the model predicted ophthalmopathy.

Sequenced: blood. This clonotype was sampled from a woman under 40 with Graves' hyperthyroidism. The V gene is TRBV27, the J gene TRBJ2-3; tentative D call: TRBD1 (6 bases). Here the CDR3 DNA reads TGTGCCAGCAGCTCGCCGGGACACCGCACAGATACGCAGTATTTT. Translated, it gives CASSSPGHRTDTQYF.